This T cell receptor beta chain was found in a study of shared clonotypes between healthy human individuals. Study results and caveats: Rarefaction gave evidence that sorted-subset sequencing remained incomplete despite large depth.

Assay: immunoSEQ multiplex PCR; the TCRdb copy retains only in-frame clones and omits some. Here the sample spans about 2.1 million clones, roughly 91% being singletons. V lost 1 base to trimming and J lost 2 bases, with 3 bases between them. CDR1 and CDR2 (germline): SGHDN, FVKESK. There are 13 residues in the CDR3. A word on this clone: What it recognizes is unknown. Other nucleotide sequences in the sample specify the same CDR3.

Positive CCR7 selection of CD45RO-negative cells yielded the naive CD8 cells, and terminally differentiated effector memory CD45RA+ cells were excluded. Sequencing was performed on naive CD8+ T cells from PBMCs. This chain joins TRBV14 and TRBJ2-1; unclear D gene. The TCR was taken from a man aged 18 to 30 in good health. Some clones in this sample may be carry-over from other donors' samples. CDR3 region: CASSQGAYNEQFF. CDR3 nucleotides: TGTGCCAGCAGCCAAGGGGCCTACAATGAGCAGTTCTTC.